The next 14 T cell receptor beta chains were all read from a single sample in a study of CD8 T cells in ankylosing spondylitis. TCRdb re-called the 5' RACE reads through MiXCR, storing one row per CDR3 protein. The sample shows just over 300,000 distinct CDR3 sequences, 20% to 25% of them seen only once. Sequenced sample: blood, either unsorted or a sorted T cell fraction (not recorded which). The receptors were sampled from a female donor with ankylosing spondylitis or in good health (not recorded which).

This clonotype was counted ten times or more. DNA of the CDR3: TGCAGTGCCCAGCTCCTAGCAGGTGAAAAACTGTTTTTT. It encodes CSAQLLAGEKLFF. The chain joins TRBV20-1 to TRBJ1-4; D gene unclear. V dropped 6 bases and J dropped 7 bases, with 15 bases sitting between them. The germline gives CDR1 DFQATT, CDR2 SNEGSKA (reference sequence). The CDR3 has 13 residues.

This clonotype has only a few counts. The rearrangement uses TRBV6-1 and TRBJ2-6; D may be TRBD2 (6 bases). Germline values: CDR1 MNHNS, CDR2 SASEGT. Trimming removed 7 bases at V and 7 bases at J, with 14 bases between. This CDR3 is 14 amino acids long. The CDR3 sequence: CASTSRGRANVLTF. Written as DNA, the CDR3 is TGTGCCAGCACCTCTCGGGGGAGAGCCAACGTCCTGACTTTC.

The chain is built from TRBV7-6 and TRBJ2-1; no clear D gene. V lost 0 bases, J lost 8 bases, and 5 bases lay in between. The CDR3 runs 12 residues. CDR1 and CDR2 from the germline V gene are SGHVS and FNYEAQ. The DNA of the CDR3 is TGTGCCAGCAGCTTAGCGGCAGATGAGCAGTTCTTC. It translates to CASSLAADEQFF.

This chain connects TRBV7-8 to TRBJ1-4, with 7 bases that match TRBD1. The CDR3 is made up of 15 amino acids. Germline V gene data show CDR1 as SGHVS and CDR2 as FQNEAQ. V trimming: 4 bases; J trimming: 1 base; junction bases outside the gene matches: 3. As DNA, the CDR3 is TGTGCCAGCAGCTCTAGACAGGGAACTAATGAAAAACTGTTTTTT. Protein: CASSSRQGTNEKLFF.

The chain uses TRBV7-2 and TRBJ2-2; D not resolved. This CDR3 comprises 15 residues. With 5 bases removed from V and 5 bases from J, the gap between germline ends came to 15 bases. Germline-derived CDR1 and CDR2 are SGHTA and FQGNSA. The CDR3 spells CASSPTRYPTGELFF. The CDR3 DNA is TGTGCCAGCAGCCCCACACGCTACCCAACCGGGGAGCTGTTTTTT.

In this sample, this clonotype turned up many times. The V and J genes are TRBV5-1 and TRBJ1-2; D not resolved. The CDR3 is 14 residues long. Germline V gene lookup returns CDR1 SGHRS and CDR2 YFSETQ. V was trimmed by 1 base and J by 8 bases, leaving 15 bases between them. CDR3 nucleotides: TGCGCCAGCAGCTTGCTTAACGGAGAGCGGGGCTACACCTTC. Its protein product is CASSLLNGERGYTF.

Only a few counts were recorded for this clonotype. J is TRBJ2-7 and V is TRBV7-2; 8 bases match TRBD2. The length of the CDR3 is 15 residues. CDR1 SGHTA and CDR2 FQGNSA come from the germline V gene. V lost 1 base to trimming and J lost 4 bases; unmatched junction nucleotides: 6. The CDR3 nucleotides read TGTGCCAGCAGCTTAGACGGGAGGGGGACGTACGAGCAGTACTTC. Translating gives CASSLDGRGTYEQYF.

This clonotype occurred once. The chain joins TRBV7-3 to TRBJ1-3, with D hard to call. The germline CDR1 and CDR2 sequences are SGHTA and FQGTGA. With 1 base removed from V and 5 bases from J, the gap between germline ends came to 9 bases. The CDR3 is 14 residues long. CDR3 protein: CASSLNTRRNTIYF. As DNA, the CDR3 is TGTGCCAGCAGCTTAAACACGAGAAGAAACACCATATATTTT.

This clonotype appeared many times. The CDR3 region is CASGLVRQGGSQAKNIQYF. The CDR3 DNA is TGTGCTAGTGGTTTGGTCCGGCAGGGTGGATCTCAAGCCAAAAACATTCAGTACTTC. The rearrangement uses TRBV12-5 and TRBJ2-4, with D maybe TRBD1 (5 bases). CDR1 and CDR2 from the germline V gene are LGHNT and FRNRAP. The CDR3 extends over 19 amino acids. Trimming cost V 0 bases and J 0 bases, with 18 bases left between them.

In this sample, this clonotype turned up a few times. The rearrangement joins TRBV7-6 to TRBJ2-1; no firm D call. Germline CDR1 SGHVS, CDR2 FNYEAQ. Trimming left V 5 bases short and J 5 bases short, with 13 bases between. The CDR3 is 14 residues long. CDR3 bases: TGTGCCAGCAGCCAACCAGGACGGAACAATGAGCAGTTCTTC. Translating gives CASSQPGRNNEQFF.

This clonotype was observed a handful of times. V usage is TRBV15 and J usage is TRBJ2-2; D unresolved. The V and J ends lost 0 bases and 6 bases respectively, with 8 bases between them. Germline CDR1 LNHNV, CDR2 YYDKDF (reference sequence). CDR3 length: 14 amino acids. The CDR3 nucleotides read TGTGCCACCAGCAGAGACTCCAAGGCCGGGGAGCTGTTTTTT. Amino acid sequence: CATSRDSKAGELFF.

This CDR3 reads CASSARQSSKETQYF. The DNA of the CDR3 is TGTGCCAGCAGTGCCCGACAGTCCTCTAAAGAGACCCAGTACTTC. This sequence joins TRBV12-3 or TRBV12-4 and TRBJ2-5, with D tentatively TRBD1 (5 bases). Trimming pared 5 bases from V and 3 bases from J, leaving 16 bases between. This CDR3 contains 15 residues.

This rearrangement joins TRBV2 to TRBJ1-5; no definite D call. V dropped 2 bases and J dropped 7 bases, with 9 bases sitting between them. The CDR3 is 13 amino acids. CDR1 is SNHLY, CDR2 FYNNEI, per germline. The CDR3 sequence is CASSEFQGQPQHF. The CDR3 bases are TGTGCCAGCAGTGAATTCCAAGGCCAGCCCCAGCATTTT.

This clonotype was recorded at least ten times. J is TRBJ2-5 and V is TRBV6-1; 9 nucleotides line up with TRBD2. The CDR3 length is 15 residues. The V gene's germline CDR1 is MNHNS and CDR2 SASEGT. Trimming at V came to 6 bases and at J to 1 base, leaving 6 bases not matched to a gene. The CDR3 nucleotides read TGTGCCAGCAGGACGACTAGCGGTCCCCAAGAGACCCAGTACTTC. It is translated as CASRTTSGPQETQYF.